The rows below give T cell receptor beta chains drawn from one sample of a study of cytomegalovirus exposure and HLA in healthy donors. The method was immunoSEQ multiplex PCR; TCRdb's version includes in-frame clones alone and lacks a portion of them. The sample lists roughly 140,000 clones; roughly 80% were seen once. Source material: PBMCs. The receptors originated from a male donor in good health and CMV-seronegative. Both conserved end residues are part of each CDR3. The D gene is left open where the match is weak.

.	TRBV29-1	CSVLNEQGRVTGELFF
.	TRBV5-1	CASSSYGVDTQYF
TRBD2	TRBV29-1	CSVASGRANVGELFF
.	TRBV19	CASSSFGKRPYEQYF
TRBD2	TRBV27	CASSQVWGRVETQYF
TRBD1	TRBV29-1	CSVENQGGGYTF
TRBD2	TRBV6-6	CASMVGIRGAYEQYF
TRBD1	TRBV7-9	CASSPQGASYEQYF
TRBD2	TRBV6-1	CASSGKWTSGRGVSYEQYF
TRBD2	TRBV5-1	CASSLYPSGANNEQFF
TRBD1	TRBV5-1	CASSWGGQGSTGELFF
.	TRBV14	CASSRITDSYNSPLHF
TRBD1	TRBV5-1	CASSYRQGTGEQYF
TRBD1	TRBV6-5	CAGTGGRTEAFF
TRBD2	TRBV7-2	CASSLAWTSGRTGELFF
TRBD1	TRBV7-2	CASSRDRGHTEAFF
.	TRBV4-1	CASSHLINSNQPQHF
.	TRBV4-2	CASSVDSAYGYTF
.	TRBV5-5	CASSRLSGDSPLHF
.	TRBV5-1	CASRSGVGQPQHF
TRBD1	TRBV29-1	CSVETGTGGNQPQHF
TRBD2	TRBV5-1	CASSSRLAGALGTQYF
TRBD1	TRBV6-1	CASNLDRAQETQYF
.	TRBV5-4	CASCIGGTDTQYF
.	TRBV12-2	CASRLGQGYEQYF
TRBD1	TRBV27	CASSTGTGLPNTEAFF
.	TRBV5-4	CASSLGVSRGRTEAFF
.	TRBV27	CASSTTVNTEAFF
TRBD1	TRBV5-1	CASSFGRGRPSSNTEAFF
TRBD1	TRBV18	CASSPGGQGANTQYF
TRBD1	TRBV4-1	CASSPGQGSGNTIYF
TRBD1	TRBV28	CASSRAGTGLGTGELFF
TRBD1	TRBV6-5	CASSPLQGAYEQYF
TRBD2	TRBV18	CASSPRIGTSGADTQYF
.	TRBV25-1	CASSDPRDRPNEKLFF
.	TRBV5-6	CASSLGWTASRELFF
.	TRBV29-1	CSVVLPSYNEQFF
TRBD1	TRBV27	CASSPRDRGLRGAYEQYF
TRBD2	TRBV5-4	CASSLASGENTGELFF
.	TRBV5-1	CASSQGPDQPQHF
.	TRBV6-5	CASSYSTGLSYNEQFF
TRBD2	TRBV18	CASSPWVAGSSYEQYF
.	TRBV28	CASSPTRDIRNTEAFF
TRBD1	TRBV28	CASSMDRGTDTQYF
.	TRBV6-6	CASSEPFGPGNTIYF
.	TRBV6-5	CASSATRQAGEQFF
TRBD2	TRBV7-2	CASSLGLAGVDEQFF
.	TRBV6-6	CASSYSREGRSYTF
.	TRBV7-8	CASSSRTSSYEQYF
TRBD1	TRBV7-9	CASSLLTDRKTFF